The subject of this entry is one T cell receptor (beta chain). The source of the sample is a study of blood T cell repertoires in COVID-19. Study-level background: Sources were T cells, B-cell-depleted T cells, or PBMCs; the material itself was cDNA or gDNA.

Authors' analysis steps: Estimation of nucleated cell counts relied on the amplification of reference gene primers. The assay was immunoSEQ multiplex PCR, and TCRdb's table has in-frame clones only and misses some. Clone size and V and J calls were adopted from that table, with D and trimming inferred from the DNA. Seen here are under 200,000 clones, around 90% observed once, and the top ten hold around 2%. The CDR3 is 14 residues long. The ends were cut back, 7 bases at V and 4 bases at J, with 17 bases in the middle. The germline gives CDR1 MDHEN, CDR2 SYDVKM. The chain has TRBV28 and TRBJ2-7; D is uncertain. Sequencing used peripheral blood. This sequence originates from a man aged 45 to 65 who had recovered from COVID-19. The CDR3 spells CASKPGGLLYEQYF. CDR3 DNA: TGTGCCAGCAAACCAGGTGGCCTGTTATACGAGCAGTACTTC.